Presented here are 8 T cell receptor beta chains from one specimen sequenced in a study of T cell changes during pregnancy in multiple sclerosis. Only in-frame clones appear in the TCRdb table, and some are missing; sequencing was by immunoSEQ multiplex PCR. The data show about 40,000 clones, 94% seen once. The sample in question was CD4+ T cells from peripheral blood mononuclear cells, obtained after pregnancy. The receptors shown here come from a female donor with multiple sclerosis, enrolled in a pregnancy study.

V is TRBV9 and J is TRBJ2-5; maybe TRBD1 (5 bases). Germline CDR1 SGDLS, CDR2 YYNGEE. V dropped 0 bases and J dropped 4 bases, with 13 bases sitting between them. The CDR3 runs to 15 residues. This chain's CDR3 is CASSVGGTPTETQYF. The DNA for the CDR3 is TGTGCCAGCAGCGTAGGGGGCACCCCTACAGAGACCCAGTACTTC.

The genes are TRBV5-4 and TRBJ2-5; possibly TRBD2 for D (5 bases). Germline V gives CDR1 SGHNT, CDR2 YYREEE (reference sequence). This CDR3 spans 15 amino acids. The germline V and J ends were trimmed by 2 bases and 2 bases, with 13 bases remaining between them. CDR3 sequence reads: CASSFSLATQETQYF. In DNA, the CDR3 is TGTGCCAGCAGCTTCTCCCTAGCTACGCAAGAGACCCAGTACTTC.

The V and J genes are TRBV4-1 and TRBJ1-2; D gene unclear. Deletions cut 1 base from V and 5 bases from J, with 5 bases between. The CDR3 runs 12 residues. CDR1 and CDR2 (germline): MGHRA, YSYEKL. The CDR3 nucleotides read TGCGCCAGCAGCCAAGGTCCTTATGGCTACACCTTC. Protein: CASSQGPYGYTF.

CDR3 sequence: CASSLLPRGAVDTQYF. In nucleotides, the CDR3 is TGTGCCAGCAGCTTACTTCCGCGCGGGGCCGTGGATACGCAGTATTTT. V gene TRBV7-9 combines with J gene TRBJ2-3; D possibly corresponds to TRBD2 (6 bases). V lost 2 bases, J lost 6 bases, and 18 bases lay in between. CDR1 is SEHNR, CDR2 FQNEAQ, per germline (reference sequence). There are 16 residues in the CDR3.

The rearrangement uses TRBV19 and TRBJ1-6; 7 positions agree with TRBD1. The CDR3 consists of 13 residues. The V gene's germline CDR1 is LNHDA and CDR2 SQIVND (reference sequence). With 5 bases clipped from V and 8 bases from J, the junction kept 3 bases outside the gene matches. The CDR3: CASSGTVDSPLHF. DNA for the CDR3: TGTGCCAGTAGTGGGACAGTAGATTCACCCCTCCACTTT.

The rearrangement uses TRBV9 and TRBJ1-2; 11 bases map to TRBD1. Germline V lookup: CDR1 SGDLS, CDR2 YYNGEE. The length of the CDR3 is 17 residues. V trimming: 0 bases; J trimming: 2 bases; junction bases outside the gene matches: 6. The CDR3 DNA follows: TGTGCCAGCAGCGTAGGGACAGGGGGCCTGTCGAACTATGGCTACACCTTC. As protein: CASSVGTGGLSNYGYTF.

The rearrangement links TRBV28 to TRBJ2-3, with D unclear. The CDR3 consists of 14 residues. Germline V gene data show CDR1 as MDHEN and CDR2 as SYDVKM. V lost 3 bases and J 2 bases, leaving 9 bases between the germline ends. As DNA, the CDR3 is TGTGCCAGCAGTTTCCTACCCTACACAGATACGCAGTATTTT. Its protein is CASSFLPYTDTQYF.

The chain combines TRBV6-1 with TRBJ1-2; D is undetermined. Germline V lookup: CDR1 MNHNS, CDR2 SASEGT. V shed 7 bases and J shed 4 bases, with 13 bases lying between them. The length of the CDR3 is 13 residues. As DNA, the CDR3 is TGTGCCAGCACCCTAAGTACTTTCTATGGCTACACCTTC. It specifies CASTLSTFYGYTF.